The 22 T cell receptor beta chains listed next were all sequenced from one sample in a study of T cell responses to AZD1222 COVID-19 vaccine. Sequenced by immunoSEQ multiplex PCR; TCRdb stores in-frame clones only, minus some. This table has over 130,000 clones, approximately 90% appearing once. The source was peripheral blood, collected 28 days after the second AZD1222 dose. Every receptor here comes from an adult who received the AZD1222 COVID-19 vaccine.

The chain carries TRBV9 and TRBJ2-7, with 9 bases matching TRBD2. The CDR3 spans 17 residues. V was pared by 0 bases and J by 4 bases, with 11 bases of the junction left unmatched. CDR1 and CDR2 (germline): SGDLS, YYNGEE. As DNA, the CDR3 is TGTGCCAGCAGCGTAGCCCACGCGGCGGGAGGGCCGTACGAGCAGTACTTC. Residues: CASSVAHAAGGPYEQYF.

This clone was recorded a few times. The V call is TRBV5-1, the J call TRBJ2-7; TRBD2 might be the D (5 bases). Germline CDR1 reads SGHRS; CDR2 reads YFSETQ. V shed 4 bases and J shed 2 bases, with 10 bases lying between them. CDR3 length: 13 residues. The DNA of the CDR3 is TGCGCCAGCAGCCTACGGACTGCCTACGAGCAGTACTTC. This sequence encodes CASSLRTAYEQYF.

V gene TRBV28 combines with J gene TRBJ1-5; unclear D gene. Trimming removed 7 bases from V and 0 bases from J, with 7 bases in between. Per the germline V gene, CDR1 is MDHEN and CDR2 is SYDVKM. There are 13 residues in the CDR3. The chain's CDR3 is CASKGYSNQPQHF. CDR3 DNA: TGTGCCAGCAAAGGGTATAGCAATCAGCCCCAGCATTTT.

The V call is TRBV4-3, the J call TRBJ1-6; D possibly corresponds to TRBD1 (5 bases). Germline CDR1 LGHNA, CDR2 YSLEER. The CDR3 runs to 17 residues. V was pared by 1 base and J by 14 bases, with 24 bases between. The CDR3 loop is CASSQALMGTGSGTLHF. As DNA, the CDR3 is TGCGCCAGCAGCCAAGCTCTCATGGGAACAGGCTCTGGGACCCTCCACTTT.

Comments on this clone: The junction and the germline gene differ at one end; a read error may be behind it. This chain links TRBV6-5 with TRBJ2-3, with D unclear. Germline assignment: CDR1 MNHEY and CDR2 SVGAGI. This CDR3 has 13 amino acids. CDR3 amino acids: CAGSYLSTDTQYF. CDR3 DNA sequence: TGTGCCGGCAGTTACCTTAGCACAGATACGCAGTATTTT.

The V and J genes are TRBV27 and TRBJ2-1; 14 bases are a match to TRBD2. The J segment lost 0 bases and the V segment lost 5 bases, leaving 0 bases of the junction unmatched. The CDR3 length is 16 residues. Germline-derived CDR1 and CDR2 are MNHEY and SMNVEV (reference sequence). For the CDR3, the DNA is TGTGCCAGCAGTGGGACTAGCGGGAGCTCCTACAATGAGCAGTTCTTC. Amino acids: CASSGTSGSSYNEQFF.

The chain joins TRBV19 to TRBJ1-4, with a tentative D call TRBD1 (6 bases). The CDR3 has 12 residues. Trimming took off 6 bases at V and 10 bases at J, with 12 bases between the two ends. Germline CDR1 reads LNHDA; CDR2 reads SQIVND (reference sequence). DNA for the CDR3: TGTGCCAGTAGCCCAGGGGTCGGAAAACTGTTTTTT. It yields the protein CASSPGVGKLFF.

The V call is TRBV7-3, the J call TRBJ2-1; TRBD2 matches at 11 bases. CDR1 SGHTA and CDR2 FQGTGA come from the germline V gene. V gave up 4 bases and J gave up 4 bases; unmatched junction bases: 9. The CDR3 contains 17 residues. The CDR3 spells CASSSPPTSGAYNEQFF. The CDR3 DNA sequence: TGTGCCAGCAGCTCCCCCCCGACTAGCGGGGCGTACAATGAGCAGTTCTTC. Full variable domain (rest looked up from reference TRBV7-3 and TRBJ2-1): GAGVSQTPSNKVTEKGKYVELRCDPISGHTALYWYRQSLGQGPEFLIYFQGTGAADDSGLPNDRFFAVRPEGSVSTLKIQRTERGDSAVYLCASSSPPTSGAYNEQFFGPGTRLTVL.

Details on this clone: The identical CDR3 is also encoded by other nucleotide sequences in the sample. The CDR3 sequence: CAISESGGNQPQHF. DNA for the CDR3: TGTGCCATCAGTGAGTCTGGCGGCAATCAGCCCCAGCATTTT. The chain is built from TRBV10-3 and TRBJ1-5; D ambiguous. Trimming left V 0 bases short and J 2 bases short, with 5 bases between. This CDR3 has 14 amino acids. CDR1 ENHRY and CDR2 SYGVKD come from the germline V gene.

The CDR3 is CASGGVNYGYTF. The CDR3 region has the DNA TGTGCCAGCGGAGGGGTTAACTATGGCTACACCTTC. The chain is built from TRBV6-5 and TRBJ1-2, with D possibly TRBD1 on 5 matching bases. V shed 8 bases and J shed 1 base, with 8 bases lying between them. CDR1 is MNHEY and CDR2 is SVGAGI in the germline V gene. This CDR3 is built from 12 residues.

The V gene is TRBV5-4, the J gene TRBJ2-1, with 7 bases that match TRBD2. Germline loops: CDR1 SGHNT, CDR2 YYREEE (reference sequence). The CDR3 length is 17 residues. J was trimmed by 4 bases and V by 1 base; bases with no gene match: 11. The CDR3 is CASSLRVSLADYNEQFF. CDR3 nucleotide sequence: TGTGCCAGCAGCTTGAGGGTTAGCCTAGCGGATTACAATGAGCAGTTCTTC. Variable domain in full (rest from reference TRBV5-4 and TRBJ2-1): ETGVTQSPTHLIKTRGQQVTLRCSSQSGHNTVSWYQQALGQGPQFIFQYYREEENGRGNFPPRFSGLQFPNYSSELNVNALELDDSALYLCASSLRVSLADYNEQFFGPGTRLTVL.

This chain uses TRBV25-1 with TRBJ2-5; D uncertain. The V and J ends lost 1 base and 1 base respectively, with 4 bases between them. Germline V gene sequence: CDR1 MGHDK, CDR2 SYGVNS. This CDR3 is built from 13 residues. CDR3: CASSELGQETQYF. The CDR3 DNA reads TGTGCCAGCAGTGAATTGGGCCAAGAGACCCAGTACTTC.

The gene calls are TRBV7-8 and TRBJ1-5, with 9 bases fitting TRBD1. This CDR3 contains 16 residues. Germline values: CDR1 SGHVS, CDR2 FQNEAQ. V was clipped by 5 bases and J by 5 bases; unmatched bases: 10. The CDR3 DNA reads TGTGCCAGCAGCCAAAGACAGGGGGAATGGGATCAGCCCCAGCATTTT. Protein product: CASSQRQGEWDQPQHF. Variable domain in full (rest from reference TRBV7-8 and TRBJ1-5): GAGVSQSPRYKVAKRGQDVALRCDPISGHVSLFWYQQALGQGPEFLTYFQNEAQLDKSGLPSDRFFAERPEGSVSTLKIQRTQQEDSAVYLCASSQRQGEWDQPQHFGDGTRLSIL.

The rearrangement uses TRBV7-9 and TRBJ1-6; D uncertain. This CDR3 has 14 amino acids. Trimming removed 4 bases at V and 5 bases at J, with 9 bases between. CDR1 SEHNR and CDR2 FQNEAQ come from the germline V gene (reference sequence). CDR3 DNA: TGTGCCAGCAGCTCAGCGGTTGATAATTCACCCCTCCACTTT. It codes for CASSSAVDNSPLHF. The variable domain in full, completed from reference TRBV7-9 and TRBJ1-6, reads DTGVSQNPRHKITKRGQNVTFRCDPISEHNRLYWYRQTLGQGPEFLTYFQNEAQLEKSRLLSDRFSAERPKGSFSTLEIQRTEQGDSAMYLCASSSAVDNSPLHFGNGTRLTVT.

The rearrangement links TRBV10-2 to TRBJ1-6, with D possibly being TRBD1 (6 bases). V was clipped by 3 bases and J by 10 bases, with 16 bases between them. The length of the CDR3 is 15 residues. Germline V lookup: CDR1 WSHSY, CDR2 SAAADI. The CDR3 here is CASSETGYGRSPLHF. Written as DNA, the CDR3 is TGCGCCAGCAGTGAAACAGGGTATGGGCGATCACCCCTCCACTTT.

This clone was counted a single time. This chain uses TRBV11-3 with TRBJ2-5, with a tentative D call TRBD1 (5 bases). The CDR3 covers 15 residues. V lost 1 base and J 2 bases, leaving 11 bases between the germline ends. Germline CDR1 and CDR2: SGHNT and YENEEA. This chain's CDR3 is CASSLGSRAQETQYF. The CDR3 coding sequence is TGTGCCAGCAGCTTAGGTTCCAGGGCACAAGAGACCCAGTACTTC.

The chain has TRBV28 and TRBJ1-2; D is ambiguous. The CDR3 is made up of 16 amino acids. Germline V gene lookup returns CDR1 MDHEN and CDR2 SYDVKM. V dropped 6 bases and J dropped 1 base, with 18 bases sitting between them. CDR3 sequence: CASSLFRPLSNYGYTF. CDR3 coding DNA: TGTGCCAGCAGCCTCTTCCGGCCGTTAAGTAACTATGGCTACACCTTC.

This sequence joins TRBV4-1 and TRBJ1-2; no definite D call. The CDR3 spans 16 residues. Trimming pared 0 bases from V and 0 bases from J, leaving 11 bases between. The germline gives CDR1 MGHRA, CDR2 YSYEKL. The DNA of the CDR3 is TGCGCCAGCAGCCAAGATCCCCCCCCGGCTAACTATGGCTACACCTTC. Protein sequence: CASSQDPPPANYGYTF.

This chain uses TRBV19 with TRBJ2-1; no firm D call. V was pared by 5 bases and J by 5 bases, with 10 bases between. CDR1 is LNHDA and CDR2 is SQIVND in the germline V gene (reference sequence). The CDR3 is 13 residues long. The CDR3 reads CASSRGRNNEQFF. The CDR3 DNA is TGTGCCAGTAGTCGCGGACGGAACAATGAGCAGTTCTTC.

This clone was counted only a few times. This sequence joins TRBV6-5 and TRBJ2-3; D possibly corresponds to TRBD2 (5 bases). CDR1 and CDR2 (germline): MNHEY, SVGAGI. Trimming left V 4 bases short and J 4 bases short, with 12 bases between. The CDR3 extends over 14 amino acids. The DNA of the CDR3 is TGTGCCAGCAGTTCACGGGGTTTATCAGATACGCAGTATTTT. It encodes CASSSRGLSDTQYF.

This sequence joins TRBV3-1 (or the pseudogene TRBV3-2) and TRBJ1-1; D not certain. Looked up from germline, CDR1 is LGHDT and CDR2 is YNNKEL (reference sequence). The ends were cut back, 7 bases at V and 4 bases at J, with 10 bases in the middle. CDR3 length equals 12 residues. In nucleotides, the CDR3 is TGTGCCAGCACCCGCGGGATCACTGAAGCTTTCTTT. Protein product: CASTRGITEAFF.

This chain links TRBV7-3 with TRBJ2-1, with D possibly being TRBD2 (6 bases). The length of the CDR3 is 12 residues. Germline CDR1 SGHTA, CDR2 FQGTGA. V lost 6 bases to trimming and J lost 9 bases, with 12 bases between them. DNA for the CDR3: TGTGCCAGCAGTATTAGAGCGGGTGAGCAGTTCTTC. Translation gives CASSIRAGEQFF.